The 17 T cell receptor beta chains given below trace back to one sample, sequenced in a study of T cells in Graves' hyperthyroidism and ophthalmopathy. From RNA transcripts, TCR beta CDR3 regions were amplified. In the first-round RT-PCR of the TCR CDR3, the HTBI primer set was used. TCRdb ran MiXCR on the multiplex PCR reads and lists one entry per CDR3 protein. The repertoire consists of about 350,000 distinct CDR3 sequences, with about 15% occurring once and the leading ten covering approximately 25%. Sequencing was carried out using blood. The receptors here all came from a woman in her 30s with Graves' hyperthyroidism.

This clonotype was seen at least ten times. The chain combines TRBV11-2 with TRBJ2-2; possibly TRBD2 for D (5 bases). Trimming removed 5 bases from V and 3 bases from J, with 13 bases in between. Per germline, CDR1 SGHAT and CDR2 FQNNGV. The CDR3 has 15 amino acids. Here the CDR3 DNA reads TGTGCCAGCAGCGCGCGGGCCACCTACACCGGGGAGCTGTTTTTT. The encoded protein is CASSARATYTGELFF.

This clonotype showed up many times. The chain uses TRBV10-3 and TRBJ2-7, with 11 nucleotides matching TRBD1. Germline V gene sequence: CDR1 ENHRY, CDR2 SYGVKD. The CDR3 has 13 amino acids. After removal of 11 bases from V and 3 bases from J, the junction contained 6 bases not matched to a gene. In nucleotides, the CDR3 is TGTGCCGTGACCGGGACAGGGGGCTACGAGCAGTACTTC. This codes for CAVTGTGGYEQYF.

There are many counts of this clonotype. The rearrangement uses TRBV2 and TRBJ2-1; D gene uncertain. Trimming removed 4 bases at V and 4 bases at J, with 8 bases between. CDR3 size: 13 residues. Germline V gene data show CDR1 as SNHLY and CDR2 as FYNNEI. The CDR3 coding sequence is TGTGCCAGCAGTGGTTTACAATACAATGAGCAGTTCTTC. Amino acid sequence: CASSGLQYNEQFF.

This clonotype was recorded at least ten times. Germline and junction disagree at one end, which may indicate a read error. This sequence joins TRBV11-3 and TRBJ2-7; TRBD1 agrees at 10 bases. The CDR3 has 18 residues. In germline, CDR1 is SGHNT, CDR2 YENEEA. This chain's CDR3 is CASSVDSGTGDLSYEQYF. The CDR3 nucleotides read TGTGCCAGCAGCGTAGATTCCGGGACAGGGGACCTCTCCTACGAGCAGTACTTC.

This clonotype occurred many times. This chain joins TRBV20-1 and TRBJ2-6, with a weak D call TRBD2 (5 bases). The CDR3 consists of 15 residues. The V gene's germline CDR1 is DFQATT and CDR2 SNEGSKA (reference sequence). V was shortened by 6 bases and J by 0 bases, with 12 bases between the two germline ends. Here the CDR3 reads CSAERESSGANVLTF. CDR3 bases: TGCAGTGCCGAAAGGGAGTCCTCTGGGGCCAACGTCCTGACTTTC.

The table lists this clonotype with many counts. The V and J genes are TRBV6-1 and TRBJ2-7; D may be TRBD1 (5 bases). The CDR3 length is 15 residues. With 1 base removed from V and 2 bases from J, the gap between germline ends came to 12 bases. The V gene's germline CDR1 is MNHNS and CDR2 SASEGT. CDR3 sequence: CASSEGGSSTYEQYF. DNA of the CDR3: TGTGCCAGCAGTGAAGGGGGCAGCTCAACCTACGAGCAGTACTTC.

This clonotype was counted many times. The J gene is TRBJ2-5, the V gene TRBV12-3 or TRBV12-4; unclear D gene. V was shortened by 4 bases and J by 5 bases, with 11 bases between the two germline ends. This CDR3 is 13 amino acids long. The CDR3 loop is CASSSVLVETQYF. The CDR3 bases are TGTGCCAGCAGTTCGGTCTTAGTGGAGACCCAGTACTTC.

This clonotype showed up many times. The CDR3 DNA is TGTGCCAGCTCAGGGGAACAGGGCTACGAGCAGTACTTC. It codes for CASSGEQGYEQYF. This chain uses TRBV18 with TRBJ2-7, with D possibly TRBD1 on 6 matching bases. Trimming pared 5 bases from V and 3 bases from J, leaving 11 bases between. Germline CDR1 KGHSH, CDR2 LQKENI. This CDR3 region has 13 residues.

This clonotype appeared many times. V gene TRBV12-3 or TRBV12-4 combines with J gene TRBJ2-3; the D is unclear. The CDR3 is 11 amino acids. The V end was cut by 6 bases, the J end by 2 bases, with 3 bases between. For the CDR3, the DNA is TGTGCCAGCAGGTACACAGATACGCAGTATTTT. Its protein is CASRYTDTQYF.

The table lists this clonotype with many counts. The chain combines TRBV11-2 with TRBJ2-5, with 7 bases matching TRBD2. CDR1 and CDR2 (germline): SGHAT, FQNNGV. Trimming took 5 bases from V and 5 from J; bases not matched to a gene: 11. The CDR3 length is 15 residues. The CDR3 here is CASSPNLAARETQYF. The CDR3, as DNA: TGTGCCAGCAGCCCGAATCTAGCGGCACGCGAGACCCAGTACTTC.

The chain links TRBV10-3 to TRBJ2-1; tentative D call: TRBD1 (5 bases). Germline assignment: CDR1 ENHRY and CDR2 SYGVKD. The CDR3 spans 12 residues. V was pared by 3 bases and J by 5 bases, with 5 bases between. Here the CDR3 reads CAISDRDNEQFF. The CDR3 DNA sequence: TGTGCCATCAGTGACAGGGACAATGAGCAGTTCTTC.

This sequence joins TRBV29-1 and TRBJ2-1, with 8 bases fitting TRBD2. The CDR3 extends over 13 amino acids. Germline trimming cut 7 bases from V and 1 base from J; bases unmatched to any gene: 3. CDR1 SQVTM and CDR2 ANQGSEA come from the germline V gene. In DNA, the CDR3 is TGCAGCGATAGCGGGATTTCCTACAATGAGCAGTTCTTC. As protein: CSDSGISYNEQFF.

This clonotype was observed at least ten times. J is TRBJ1-1 and V is TRBV12-3 or TRBV12-4; the D gene is possibly TRBD1 (5 bases). The germline V and J ends were trimmed by 6 bases and 8 bases, with 19 bases remaining between them. The CDR3 has 14 residues. The CDR3 region is CASSLVGGGGEAFF. Written as DNA, the CDR3 is TGTGCCAGCAGCCTAGTAGGTGGGGGTGGAGAAGCTTTCTTT.

This rearrangement joins TRBV2 to TRBJ2-7; 9 bases match TRBD1. Unmatched junction bases numbered 6, after V lost 5 bases and J lost 4 bases. The CDR3 has 14 amino acids. Germline V gene lookup returns CDR1 SNHLY and CDR2 FYNNEI. CDR3 residues: CASSSFGQGYEQYF. CDR3 coding DNA: TGTGCCAGCAGTTCTTTTGGACAGGGGTACGAGCAGTACTTC.

This clonotype came up many times. The V gene is TRBV2, the J gene TRBJ2-7; 8 bases agree with TRBD1. From germline, CDR1 is SNHLY and CDR2 FYNNEI. V shed 6 bases and J 1 base; nucleotides not matched to a gene: 8. CDR3 size: 15 residues. CDR3: CASRGPGQASYEQYF. In DNA, the CDR3 is TGTGCCAGCAGAGGACCGGGACAGGCGTCCTACGAGCAGTACTTC. Looking up the rest from reference TRBV2 and TRBJ2-7 gives the full variable domain: EPEVTQTPSHQVTQMGQEVILRCVPISNHLYFYWYRQILGQKVEFLVSFYNNEISEKSEIFDDQFSVERPDGSNFTLKIRSTKLEDSAMYFCASRGPGQASYEQYFGPGTRLTVT.

DNA of the CDR3: TGCAGTGCCTATAGCGGGAGTTACGAGCAGTACTTC. Amino acids: CSAYSGSYEQYF. This chain connects TRBV20-1 to TRBJ2-7, with 9 bases fitting TRBD2. CDR1 and CDR2 from the germline V gene are DFQATT and SNEGSKA (reference sequence). The ends lost 6 bases at V and 4 bases at J; junction bases unmatched: 4. The CDR3 totals 12 residues.

This clonotype has just a few counts. This sequence joins TRBV2 and TRBJ2-7, with 8 bases identical to TRBD2. The CDR3 contains 18 residues. Germline V gives CDR1 SNHLY, CDR2 FYNNEI. The trim removed 4 bases at V and 4 bases at J, leaving 18 bases unmatched. The CDR3: CASSGRRGPPSGGYEQYF. The CDR3 DNA follows: TGTGCCAGCAGTGGTAGGAGGGGACCCCCCTCGGGGGGGTACGAGCAGTACTTC.